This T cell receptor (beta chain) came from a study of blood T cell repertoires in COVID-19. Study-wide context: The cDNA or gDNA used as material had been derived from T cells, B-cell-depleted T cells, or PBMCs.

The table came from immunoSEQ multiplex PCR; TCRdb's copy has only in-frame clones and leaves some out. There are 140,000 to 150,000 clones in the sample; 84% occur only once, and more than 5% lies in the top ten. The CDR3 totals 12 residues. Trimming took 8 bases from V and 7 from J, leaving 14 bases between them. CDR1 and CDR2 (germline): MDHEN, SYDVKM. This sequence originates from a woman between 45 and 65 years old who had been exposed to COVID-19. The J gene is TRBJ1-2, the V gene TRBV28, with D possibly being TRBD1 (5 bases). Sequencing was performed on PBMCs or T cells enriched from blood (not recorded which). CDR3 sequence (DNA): TGTGCCAGCTGGGACGGGAGAGGTGGCTACACCTTC. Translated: CASWDGRGGYTF.